What follows are 9 T cell receptor beta chains derived from one specimen sequenced in a study of CD8+ T cells in alopecia areata. Treatment here: oral pan-JAK inhibitor, 5-10 mg twice daily. Extracted from the samples, RNA was reverse transcribed into cDNA to serve as the sequencing template. Only in-frame clones appear in the TCRdb table, and some are missing; sequencing was by immunoSEQ multiplex PCR. The table includes about 220,000 clones, more than 45% detected once. Sequenced material: CD4+ T cells sorted from blood, taken at week 4, from a patient treated with tofacitinib. The source of these receptors is a human donor with alopecia areata.

J is TRBJ2-5 and V is TRBV10-2; 7 nucleotides line up with TRBD2. Trimming at V came to 7 bases and at J to 2 bases, leaving 7 bases not matched to a gene. This CDR3 is built from 14 residues. Looked up from germline, CDR1 is WSHSY and CDR2 is SAAADI. The CDR3 sequence is CASTDAGEQETQYF. In DNA, the CDR3 is TGCGCCAGCACAGATGCGGGGGAACAAGAGACCCAGTACTTC.

The chain couples TRBV29-1 to TRBJ2-1; D is ambiguous. The CDR3 loop spans 14 amino acids. Germline CDR1 SQVTM, CDR2 ANQGSEA. Trimming took off 3 bases at V and 5 bases at J, with 14 bases between the two ends. The CDR3: CSVDWGGVNNEQFF. The CDR3 DNA follows: TGCAGCGTTGACTGGGGTGGGGTGAACAATGAGCAGTTCTTC.

In its sample, this clone was seen a few times. The chain uses TRBV4-3 and TRBJ1-2, with D unclear. Germline values: CDR1 LGHNA, CDR2 YSLEER. Trimming shortened V by 1 base and J by 8 bases, and 23 bases separated the two germline ends. The CDR3 runs to 17 residues. The CDR3 protein is CASSQVRTAVPTGGYTF. CDR3 sequence (DNA): TGCGCCAGCAGCCAAGTCCGGACGGCCGTCCCAACGGGAGGCTACACCTTC.

The J gene is TRBJ2-1, the V gene TRBV2; D gene unclear. Germline CDR1 SNHLY, CDR2 FYNNEI. Deletions cut 6 bases from V and 6 bases from J, with 9 bases between. This CDR3 contains 12 residues. The CDR3 bases are TGTGCCAGCAGAGCTTTTGCCAATGAGCAGTTCTTC. It codes for CASRAFANEQFF.

This chain connects TRBV7-8 to TRBJ2-5; 9 bases are a match to TRBD2. CDR1 is SGHVS, CDR2 FQNEAQ, per germline. CDR3 size: 15 residues. The J segment lost 5 bases and the V segment lost 5 bases, leaving 9 bases of the junction unmatched. This CDR3 reads CASSPPGLAIETQYF. CDR3 in DNA: TGTGCCAGCAGCCCACCGGGACTAGCTATCGAGACCCAGTACTTC.

This clone was counted only a few times. The chain carries TRBV10-1 and TRBJ2-4; possibly TRBD1 for D (6 bases). Germline V CDR1 and CDR2: WNHNN, SYGVQD (reference sequence). The length of the CDR3 is 14 residues. V was shortened by 6 bases and J by 1 base, with 10 bases between the two germline ends. CDR3 nucleotide sequence: TGCGCCAGCAGCGTCGACAGGGCCAAAAACATTCAGTACTTC. Translation: CASSVDRAKNIQYF.

The chain has TRBV29-1 and TRBJ1-5; 9 positions agree with TRBD1. The V and J ends lost 7 bases and 3 bases, in that order; junction bases with no gene match: 4. The CDR3 contains 13 residues. Per the germline V gene, CDR1 is SQVTM and CDR2 is ANQGSEA. The CDR3 sequence: CSAGTGINQPQHF. CDR3 coding DNA: TGCAGCGCTGGGACAGGGATCAATCAGCCCCAGCATTTT.

CDR3 DNA sequence: TGTGCCTGGAAGGGAGGGTTCGACGAGCAGTACTTC. The encoded protein is CAWKGGFDEQYF. The chain employs TRBV30 and TRBJ2-5; 7 bases agree with TRBD2. The better agreement between TRBJ2-7 and the DNA end casts doubt on the J call. Germline CDR1 reads GTSNPN; CDR2 reads SVGIG (reference sequence). The CDR3 extends over 12 amino acids.

This clone was observed a handful of times. The chain employs TRBV10-3 and TRBJ2-1; D is possibly TRBD1 (6 bases). Germline loops: CDR1 ENHRY, CDR2 SYGVKD. Trimming took 6 bases from V and 6 from J, leaving 6 bases between them. This CDR3 spans 11 amino acids. CDR3 bases: TGTGCCATCAGCAGGGGCAATGAGCAGTTCTTC. Encoded protein: CAISRGNEQFF.